Below, 8 T cell receptor beta chains from the same sample are listed, as sequenced in a study of T cell responses to AZD1222 COVID-19 vaccine. Sequenced by immunoSEQ multiplex PCR; TCRdb stores in-frame clones only, minus some. Here the sample spans 120,000 or so clones, about 90% being singletons. Source: peripheral blood, taken on day 0 of AZD1222 vaccination. These receptors were taken from an adult in good health.

V usage is TRBV28 and J usage is TRBJ1-5; D unresolved. Germline lookup yields CDR1 MDHEN and CDR2 SYDVKM. V was clipped by 3 bases and J by 6 bases, with 9 bases between them. The length of the CDR3 is 13 residues. CDR3 nucleotide sequence: TGTGCCAGCAGTTTCCTTGCCCCTCAGCCCCAGCATTTT. Translating gives CASSFLAPQPQHF.

J is TRBJ1-4 and V is TRBV5-4; TRBD1 aligns across 8 bases. With V trimmed by 0 bases and J by 3 bases, 4 bases remained unmatched. Germline CDR1 and CDR2: SGHNT and YYREEE (reference sequence). CDR3 length equals 16 residues. DNA of the CDR3: TGTGCCAGCAGCTTGGACCCGGGACAGGCTAATGAAAAACTGTTTTTT. Protein: CASSLDPGQANEKLFF.

The chain uses TRBV23-1 and TRBJ1-4, with a tentative D call TRBD1 (6 bases). TRBV23-1 is annotated as an ORF whose role is uncertain. Trimming stripped 9 bases from V and 0 bases from J, with 17 bases between. This CDR3 is 16 amino acids long. For the CDR3, the DNA is TGCGCCAGGCGAAGGACAGCCGTTGCAACTAATGAAAAACTGTTTTTT. Its protein is CARRRTAVATNEKLFF.

The chain joins TRBV13 to TRBJ2-7, with 9 bases matching TRBD1. V trimming: 5 bases; J trimming: 3 bases; junction bases outside the gene matches: 11. Germline CDR1 PRHDT, CDR2 FYEKMQ (reference sequence). This CDR3 region has 16 residues. CDR3 protein: CASSTSGTGRGYEQYF. The CDR3 DNA is TGTGCCAGCAGCACCTCCGGGACAGGGAGAGGCTACGAGCAGTACTTC.

The chain links TRBV29-1 to TRBJ2-5; D is ambiguous. This CDR3 has 13 amino acids. CDR1 SQVTM and CDR2 ANQGSEA come from the germline V gene. V was cut by 7 bases and J by 7 bases, with 19 bases left in between. CDR3 bases: TGCAGCGCCCGACACGCCGGTGATGGGACCCAGTACTTC. It encodes CSARHAGDGTQYF.

The chain links TRBV6-5 to TRBJ2-1, with 14 bases identical to TRBD2. Looked up from germline, CDR1 is MNHEY and CDR2 is SVGAGI. The CDR3 spans 15 residues. V shed 6 bases, J shed 9 bases, and the junction held 7 bases outside the gene matches. The CDR3 DNA follows: TGTGCCAGCAGGATGACTAGCGGGAGGGAACGTGAGCAGTTCTTC. It specifies CASRMTSGREREQFF.

This chain joins TRBV11-2 and TRBJ1-1; D gene unclear. V shed 5 bases and J shed 8 bases, with 12 bases lying between them. Germline CDR1 SGHAT, CDR2 FQNNGV. CDR3 length: 12 amino acids. DNA of the CDR3: TGTGCCAGCAGCAATAAGTCTTTGGAAGCTTTCTTT. Its translation is CASSNKSLEAFF.

V gene TRBV2 combines with J gene TRBJ1-4, with D perhaps TRBD1 (6 bases). The CDR3 spans 13 residues. Germline V gives CDR1 SNHLY, CDR2 FYNNEI. V gave up 6 bases and J gave up 7 bases, with 12 bases separating them. The DNA for the CDR3 is TGTGCCAGCAGGCGGGACACAACTGAAAAACTGTTTTTT. Translation gives CASRRDTTEKLFF.